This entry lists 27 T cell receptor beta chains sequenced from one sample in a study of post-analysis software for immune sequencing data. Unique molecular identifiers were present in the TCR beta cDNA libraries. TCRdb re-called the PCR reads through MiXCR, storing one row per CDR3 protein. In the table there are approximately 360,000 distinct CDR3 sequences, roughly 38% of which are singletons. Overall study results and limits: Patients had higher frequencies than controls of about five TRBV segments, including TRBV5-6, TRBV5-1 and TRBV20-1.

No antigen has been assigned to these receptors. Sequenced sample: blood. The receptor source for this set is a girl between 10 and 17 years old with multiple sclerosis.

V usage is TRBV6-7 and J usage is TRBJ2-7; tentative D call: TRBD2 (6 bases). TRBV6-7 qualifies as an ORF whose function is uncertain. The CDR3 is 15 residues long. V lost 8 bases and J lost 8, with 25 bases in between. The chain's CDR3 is CASARGRPQDDKQYF. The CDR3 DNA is TGTGCCAGCGCCAGAGGGAGGCCGCAGGACGACAAGCAGTACTTC.

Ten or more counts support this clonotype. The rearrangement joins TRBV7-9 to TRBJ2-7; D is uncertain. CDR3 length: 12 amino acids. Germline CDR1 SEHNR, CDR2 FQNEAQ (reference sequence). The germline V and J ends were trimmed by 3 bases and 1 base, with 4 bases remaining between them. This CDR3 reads CASSLGSYEQYF. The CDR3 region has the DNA TGTGCCAGCAGCTTGGGATCCTACGAGCAGTACTTC.

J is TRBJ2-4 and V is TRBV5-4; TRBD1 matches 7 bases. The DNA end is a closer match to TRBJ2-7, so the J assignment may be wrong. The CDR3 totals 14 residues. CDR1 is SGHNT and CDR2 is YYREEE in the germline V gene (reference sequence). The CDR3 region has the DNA TGTGCCAGCAGCTTGGACCAGGGGGTCTACGAGCAGTACTTC. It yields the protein CASSLDQGVYEQYF.

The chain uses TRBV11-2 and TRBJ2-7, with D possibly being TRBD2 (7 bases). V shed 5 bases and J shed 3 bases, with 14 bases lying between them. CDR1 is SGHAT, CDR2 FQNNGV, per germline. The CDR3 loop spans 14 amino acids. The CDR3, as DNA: TGTGCCAGCAGCCCCGGACTAGGGGGCTACGAGCAGTACTTC. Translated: CASSPGLGGYEQYF.

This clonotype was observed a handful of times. CDR3 DNA: TGCGCCAGCAGCCAAGCTCTGGATACGCAGTATTTT. Residues: CASSQALDTQYF. The chain recombines TRBV4-1 with TRBJ2-3, with D hard to call. CDR3 length: 12 residues. V lost 1 base, J lost 6 bases, and 5 bases lay in between. Germline V gene lookup returns CDR1 MGHRA and CDR2 YSYEKL.

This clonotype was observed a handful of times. In DNA form, the CDR3 reads TGTGCCATCAGTCAACCGGGACAGGGAAACGAGACCCAGTACTTC. Encoded protein: CAISQPGQGNETQYF. The rearrangement links TRBV10-3 to TRBJ2-5; TRBD1 agrees at 9 bases. The CDR3 is 15 residues long. The V and J ends lost 5 bases and 5 bases, in that order; junction bases with no gene match: 9. Germline CDR1 is ENHRY and CDR2 is SYGVKD.

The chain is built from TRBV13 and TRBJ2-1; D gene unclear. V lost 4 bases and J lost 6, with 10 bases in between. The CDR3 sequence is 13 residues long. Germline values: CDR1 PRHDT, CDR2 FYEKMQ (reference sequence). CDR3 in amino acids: CASSYEWGNEQFF. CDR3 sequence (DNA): TGTGCCAGCAGCTACGAGTGGGGCAATGAGCAGTTCTTC.

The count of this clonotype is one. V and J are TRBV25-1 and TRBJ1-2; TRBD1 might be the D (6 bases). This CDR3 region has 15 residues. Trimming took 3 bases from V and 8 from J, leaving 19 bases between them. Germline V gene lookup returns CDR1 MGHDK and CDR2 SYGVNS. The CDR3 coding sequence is TGTGCCAGCAGTGACTTTAGGTCAGGGGTAAAAGGCTACACCTTC. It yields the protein CASSDFRSGVKGYTF.

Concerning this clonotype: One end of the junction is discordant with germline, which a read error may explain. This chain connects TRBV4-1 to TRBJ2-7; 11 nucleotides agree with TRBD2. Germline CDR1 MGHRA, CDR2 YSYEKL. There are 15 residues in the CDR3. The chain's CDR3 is CASSQLAGGSHEQYF. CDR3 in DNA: TGCGCCAGCAGCCAGCTAGCGGGGGGCTCCCACGAGCAGTACTTC.

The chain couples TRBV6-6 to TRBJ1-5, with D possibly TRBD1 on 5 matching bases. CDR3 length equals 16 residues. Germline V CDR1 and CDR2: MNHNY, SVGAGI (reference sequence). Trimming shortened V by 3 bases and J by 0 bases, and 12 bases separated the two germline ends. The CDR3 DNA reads TGTGCCAGCAGTTATTTGGGGGGGAGTAGCAATCAGCCCCAGCATTTT. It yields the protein CASSYLGGSSNQPQHF.

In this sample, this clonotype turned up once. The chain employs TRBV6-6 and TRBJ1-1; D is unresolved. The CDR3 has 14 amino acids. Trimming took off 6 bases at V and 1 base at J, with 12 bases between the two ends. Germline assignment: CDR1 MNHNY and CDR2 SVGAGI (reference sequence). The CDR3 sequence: CASSLRTQNTEAFF. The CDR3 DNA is TGTGCCAGCAGCCTCAGAACACAGAACACTGAAGCTTTCTTT.

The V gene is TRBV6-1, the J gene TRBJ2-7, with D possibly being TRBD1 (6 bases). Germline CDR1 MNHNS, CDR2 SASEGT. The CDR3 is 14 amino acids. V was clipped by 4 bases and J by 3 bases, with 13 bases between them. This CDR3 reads CASSGAGQCYEQYF. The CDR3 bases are TGTGCCAGCAGTGGAGCCGGACAGTGCTACGAGCAGTACTTC.

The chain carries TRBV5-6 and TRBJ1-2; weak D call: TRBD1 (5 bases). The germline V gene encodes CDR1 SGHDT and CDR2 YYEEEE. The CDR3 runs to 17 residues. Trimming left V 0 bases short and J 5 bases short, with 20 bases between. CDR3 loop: CASSLAPPDIVSYGYTF. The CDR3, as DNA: TGTGCCAGCAGCTTGGCCCCGCCGGACATAGTATCATATGGCTACACCTTC.

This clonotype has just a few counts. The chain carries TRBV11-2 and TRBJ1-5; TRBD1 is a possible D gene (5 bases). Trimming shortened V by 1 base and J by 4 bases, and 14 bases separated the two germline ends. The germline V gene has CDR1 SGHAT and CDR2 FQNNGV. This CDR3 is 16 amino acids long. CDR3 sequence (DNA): TGTGCCAGCAGCTTAGGGGTCCGGGAGGGGAATCAGCCCCAGCATTTT. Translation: CASSLGVREGNQPQHF.

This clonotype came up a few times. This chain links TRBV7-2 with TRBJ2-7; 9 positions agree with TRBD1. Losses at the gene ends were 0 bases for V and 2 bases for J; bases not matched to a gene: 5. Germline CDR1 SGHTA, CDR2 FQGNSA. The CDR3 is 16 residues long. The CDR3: CASSLAGTGTTYEQYF. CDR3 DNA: TGTGCCAGCAGCTTAGCTGGGACAGGGACCACCTACGAGCAGTACTTC. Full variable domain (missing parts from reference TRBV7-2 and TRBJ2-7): GAGVSQSPSNKVTEKGKDVELRCDPISGHTALYWYRQSLGQGLEFLIYFQGNSAPDKSGLPSDRFSAERTGGSVSTLTIQRTQQEDSAVYLCASSLAGTGTTYEQYFGPGTRLTVT.

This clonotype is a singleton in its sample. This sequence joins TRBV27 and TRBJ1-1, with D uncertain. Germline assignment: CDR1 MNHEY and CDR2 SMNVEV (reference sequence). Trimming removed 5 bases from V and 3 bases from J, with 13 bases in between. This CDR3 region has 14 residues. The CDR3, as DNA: TGTGCCAGCAGTGGACGGACCCTGGACACTGAAGCTTTCTTT. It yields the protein CASSGRTLDTEAFF.

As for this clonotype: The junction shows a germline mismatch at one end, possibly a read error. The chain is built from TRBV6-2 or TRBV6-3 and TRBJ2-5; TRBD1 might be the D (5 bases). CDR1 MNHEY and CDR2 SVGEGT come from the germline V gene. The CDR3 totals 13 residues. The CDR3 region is CARSYAGSETQYF. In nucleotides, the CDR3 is TGTGCCCGCAGTTACGCAGGGTCGGAGACCCAGTACTTC.

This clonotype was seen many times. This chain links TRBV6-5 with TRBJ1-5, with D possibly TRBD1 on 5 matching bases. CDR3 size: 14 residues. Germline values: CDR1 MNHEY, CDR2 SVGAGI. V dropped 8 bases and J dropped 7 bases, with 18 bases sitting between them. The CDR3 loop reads CASRSGGTGQPQHF. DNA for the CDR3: TGTGCCAGCCGCTCGGGGGGGACGGGACAGCCCCAGCATTTT.

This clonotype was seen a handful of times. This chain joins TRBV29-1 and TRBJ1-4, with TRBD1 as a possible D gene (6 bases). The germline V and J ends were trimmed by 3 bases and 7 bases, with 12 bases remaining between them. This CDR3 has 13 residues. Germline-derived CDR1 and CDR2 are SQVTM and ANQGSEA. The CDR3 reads CSVDVGAGEKLFF. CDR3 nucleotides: TGCAGCGTTGATGTGGGGGCAGGTGAAAAACTGTTTTTT.

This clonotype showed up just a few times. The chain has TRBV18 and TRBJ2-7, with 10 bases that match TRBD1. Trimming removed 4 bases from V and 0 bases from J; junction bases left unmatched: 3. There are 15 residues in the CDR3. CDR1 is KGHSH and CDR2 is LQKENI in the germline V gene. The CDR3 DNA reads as TGTGCCAGCTCACGGACAGGGGGGGACTCCTACGAGCAGTACTTC. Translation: CASSRTGGDSYEQYF.

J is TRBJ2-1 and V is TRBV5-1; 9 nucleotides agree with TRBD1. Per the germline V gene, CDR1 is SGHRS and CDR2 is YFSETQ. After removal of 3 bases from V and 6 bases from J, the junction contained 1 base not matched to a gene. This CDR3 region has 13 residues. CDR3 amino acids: CASSWGQGNEQFF. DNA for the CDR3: TGCGCCAGCAGCTGGGGACAGGGCAATGAGCAGTTCTTC.

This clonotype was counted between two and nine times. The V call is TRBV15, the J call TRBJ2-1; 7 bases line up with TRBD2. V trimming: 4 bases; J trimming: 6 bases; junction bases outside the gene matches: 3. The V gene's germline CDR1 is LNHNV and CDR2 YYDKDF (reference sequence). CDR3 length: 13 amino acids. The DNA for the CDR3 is TGTGCCACCAGCAAGGCTAGCGGCAATGAGCAGTTCTTC. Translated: CATSKASGNEQFF.

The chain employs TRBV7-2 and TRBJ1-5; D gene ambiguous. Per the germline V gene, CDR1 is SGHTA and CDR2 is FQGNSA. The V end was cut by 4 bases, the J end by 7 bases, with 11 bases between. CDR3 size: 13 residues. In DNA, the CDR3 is TGTGCCAGCAGCTCTGACCACGGGCAGCCCCAGCATTTT. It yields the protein CASSSDHGQPQHF.

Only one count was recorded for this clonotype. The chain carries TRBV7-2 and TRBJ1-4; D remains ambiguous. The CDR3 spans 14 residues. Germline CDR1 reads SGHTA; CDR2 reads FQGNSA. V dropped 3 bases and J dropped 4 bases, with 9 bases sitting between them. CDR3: CASSLAQFNEKLFF. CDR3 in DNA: TGTGCCAGCAGCTTGGCACAGTTTAATGAAAAACTGTTTTTT. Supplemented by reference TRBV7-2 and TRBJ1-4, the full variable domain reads GAGVSQSPSNKVTEKGKDVELRCDPISGHTALYWYRQSLGQGLEFLIYFQGNSAPDKSGLPSDRFSAERTGGSVSTLTIQRTQQEDSAVYLCASSLAQFNEKLFFGSGTQLSVL.

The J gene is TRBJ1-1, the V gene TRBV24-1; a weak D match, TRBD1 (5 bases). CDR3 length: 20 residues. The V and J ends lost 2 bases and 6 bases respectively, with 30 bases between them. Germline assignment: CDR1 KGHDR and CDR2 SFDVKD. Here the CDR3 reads CATSDSRSERGGWKDAEAFF. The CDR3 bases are TGTGCCACCAGTGATTCTCGGAGCGAGAGGGGAGGGTGGAAGGACGCTGAAGCTTTCTTT.

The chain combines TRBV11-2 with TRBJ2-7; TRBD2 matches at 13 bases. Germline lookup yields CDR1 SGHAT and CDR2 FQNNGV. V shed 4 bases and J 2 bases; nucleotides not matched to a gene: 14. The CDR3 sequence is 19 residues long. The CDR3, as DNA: TGTGCCAGCAGCTCCCTAGGGATCCCGGGACTAGCGGGGACCTACGAGCAGTACTTC. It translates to CASSSLGIPGLAGTYEQYF.

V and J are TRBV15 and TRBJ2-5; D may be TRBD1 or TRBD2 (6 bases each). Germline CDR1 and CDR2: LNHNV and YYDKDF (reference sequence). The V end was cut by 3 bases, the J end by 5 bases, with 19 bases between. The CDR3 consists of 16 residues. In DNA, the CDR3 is TGTGCCACCAGCAGGCGCGAGAGGGGGGATAGGGAGACCCAGTACTTC. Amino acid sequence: CATSRRERGDRETQYF.